This T cell receptor beta chain was found in a study of blood T cell repertoires in COVID-19 (dated by TCRdb to about 2020). Notes on the research overall: Samples covering the acute and convalescent phases of COVID-19 were provided by collaborators in the United States, Italy and Spain. The samples were drawn from the first 160 participants of the ongoing ImmuneRACE study and from 1,254 subjects provided by 6 global collaborators. The repertoires were released in a freely available public database intended as a resource for research on the immune response to SARS-CoV-2. Subjects who had been exposed to COVID-19, were actively infected with it, or had recovered from it provided the deeply sampled blood TCRbeta repertoires that made up the dataset. Where available, HLA class I and class II types were taken from metadata supplied by the sample provider and were not determined by assay-based typing. The material from the prospective study consisted of cDNA or gDNA derived from T cells, B-cell-depleted T cells, or PBMCs. Sample metadata almost always included a de-identified subject ID, COVID-19 status, age in years and sex. Overall study results and their limits: Clinical and demographic metadata were provided uncurated, with the amount varying by source and participant.

Participants in the prospective study were aged 18 to 89 years, lived in 20 to 30 United States geographic areas, and enrolled through a virtual design. To assign participants to cohorts, the prospective study relied on clinical history that participants themselves reported in a screening survey and a study questionnaire. Recovered participants in ImmuneRACE Cohort 3 were defined as having two consecutive negative NP/OP PCR tests, clearance from a healthcare professional, or resolution of symptoms. In the prospective study, mobile phlebotomists collected whole blood, serum and a nasopharyngeal or oropharyngeal swab from each participant. Additional blood draws and questionnaires over an approximately 2-month period could optionally be provided by prospective study participants. Prospective study blood samples were shipped either frozen or at room temperature before DNA extraction. Points on this clone: This receptor's antigen is unknown. It has no much larger one-base neighbor in the sample; base qualities were not kept.

TCRbeta CDR3 regions were amplified from genomic DNA using the immunoSEQ Assay, a bias-controlled multiplex PCR. In the source study's methods: The number of nucleated cells in each sample was estimated by amplification of reference gene primers within the assay. Sequence reads were collapsed and filtered to measure the absolute abundance of every unique TCRbeta CDR3 rearrangement. For each sample, productive Simpson clonality was calculated as the square root of Simpson's diversity index over productive rearrangements. TCRdb retrieved this table from immuneACCESS and kept in-frame rearrangements only. Not all clones are present; in checked studies, unresolved V genes account for under half, and no reason is known for the remainder. V and J calls and clone size are given by that table; D and trimming were obtained from the DNA. This sample holds fewer than 350,000 clones; around 88% were observed only once. Around 5.8% of the sample rests with the top ten.

CDR1 MRHNA and CDR2 SNTAGT are derived from the germline V gene. There are 15 amino acids in the CDR3, from cysteine to phenylalanine inclusive. The only DNA kept is the CDR3, 45 bases in frame from the first base. The V end loses 5 bases and the J end loses 8 bases, and a stretch of 19 bases separates them. The sample taken for sequencing was PBMCs or T cells enriched from blood (not recorded which). The V and J genes are TRBV6-4 and TRBJ2-1; TRBD2 is perhaps the D gene, given 5 matching bases. The source is a woman between 35 and 50 years old who had recovered from COVID-19. The CDR3 protein sequence reads: CASSPSGSRPYEQFF. In nucleotides, the sequence is TGTGCCAGCAGTCCGTCGGGGAGTAGACCGTATGAGCAGTTCTTC.